This TCR beta chain appears in the sequencing data of a study of shared clonotypes between healthy human individuals. In this sample, this clone turned up once. The table came from immunoSEQ multiplex PCR; TCRdb's copy has only in-frame clones and leaves some out. The table records about 1 million clones, around three quarters of them present only once. Germline assignment: CDR1 MNHNY and CDR2 SVGAGI (reference sequence). The CDR3 has 14 residues. V gave up 7 bases and J gave up 3 bases, with 13 bases separating them. The chain has TRBV6-6 and TRBJ1-5; TRBD1 might be the D (6 bases). The receptor comes from a man between 18 and 29 years old in good health. Some clones in this sample may be carry-over from other donors' samples. Material: memory CD4+ T cells from PBMCs. The subset denotes: CD45RA-negative fraction. The CDR3 DNA follows: TGTGCCAGCATAGAGAGACAGGACAATCAGCCCCAGCATTTT. Translated, it gives CASIERQDNQPQHF.